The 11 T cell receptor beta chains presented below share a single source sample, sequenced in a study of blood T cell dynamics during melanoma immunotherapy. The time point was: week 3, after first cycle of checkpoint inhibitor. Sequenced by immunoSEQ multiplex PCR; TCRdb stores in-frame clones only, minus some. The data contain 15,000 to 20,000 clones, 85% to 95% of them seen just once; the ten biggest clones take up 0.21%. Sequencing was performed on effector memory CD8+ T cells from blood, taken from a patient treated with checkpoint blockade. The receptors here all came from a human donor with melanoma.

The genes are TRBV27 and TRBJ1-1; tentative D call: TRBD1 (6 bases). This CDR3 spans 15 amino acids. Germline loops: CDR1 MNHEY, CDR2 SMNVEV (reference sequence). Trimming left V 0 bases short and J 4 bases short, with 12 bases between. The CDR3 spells CASSLSVGASTEAFF. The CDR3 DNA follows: TGTGCCAGCAGTTTATCGGTGGGGGCGAGCACTGAAGCTTTCTTT.

This chain's CDR3 is CATQTGLEAFF. The DNA for the CDR3 is TGTGCCACCCAGACAGGGCTTGAAGCTTTCTTT. The V call is TRBV6-5, the J call TRBJ1-1; 7 nucleotides align to TRBD1. J gave up 7 bases and V 10 bases, and 6 bases lay outside the gene matches. In germline, CDR1 is MNHEY, CDR2 SVGAGI. CDR3 length equals 11 residues.

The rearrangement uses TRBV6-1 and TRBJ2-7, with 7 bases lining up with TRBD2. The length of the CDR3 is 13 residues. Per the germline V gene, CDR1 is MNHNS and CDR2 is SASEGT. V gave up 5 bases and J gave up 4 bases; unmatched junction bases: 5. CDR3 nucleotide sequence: TGTGCCAGCAGTTTTATGGGGGGGTACGAGCAGTACTTC. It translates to CASSFMGGYEQYF.

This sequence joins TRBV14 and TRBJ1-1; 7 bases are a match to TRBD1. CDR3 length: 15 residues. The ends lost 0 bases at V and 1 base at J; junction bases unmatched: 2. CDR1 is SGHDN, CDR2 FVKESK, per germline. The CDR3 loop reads CASSQEQGWNTEAFF. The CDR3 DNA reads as TGTGCCAGCAGCCAAGAACAGGGGTGGAACACTGAAGCTTTCTTT.

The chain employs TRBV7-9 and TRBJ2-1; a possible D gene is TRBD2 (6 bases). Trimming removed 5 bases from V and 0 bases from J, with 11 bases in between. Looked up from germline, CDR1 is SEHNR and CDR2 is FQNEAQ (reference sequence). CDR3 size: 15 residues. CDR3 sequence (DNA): TGTGCCAGCAGCATTAGCGGTGCCTCCTACAATGAGCAGTTCTTC. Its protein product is CASSISGASYNEQFF.

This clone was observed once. The CDR3 loop reads CASSRDREPQPQHF. The CDR3 coding sequence is TGTGCCAGCAGTCGGGACAGGGAGCCTCAGCCCCAGCATTTT. The rearrangement links TRBV5-4 to TRBJ1-5; 9 positions agree with TRBD1. Germline V gives CDR1 SGHNT, CDR2 YYREEE (reference sequence). The CDR3 consists of 14 residues. Unmatched junction bases numbered 6, after V lost 5 bases and J lost 6 bases.

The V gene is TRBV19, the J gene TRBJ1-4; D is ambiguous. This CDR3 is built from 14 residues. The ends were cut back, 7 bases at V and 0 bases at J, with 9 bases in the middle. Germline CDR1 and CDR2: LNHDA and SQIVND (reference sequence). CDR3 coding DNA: TGTGCCAGTACCGACCGGGCAACTAATGAAAAACTGTTTTTT. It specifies CASTDRATNEKLFF.

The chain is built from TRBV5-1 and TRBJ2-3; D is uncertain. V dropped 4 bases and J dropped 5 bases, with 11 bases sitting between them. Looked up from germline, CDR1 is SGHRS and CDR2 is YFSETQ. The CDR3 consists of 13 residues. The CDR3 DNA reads TGCGCCAGCAGCGAAACGACGGGAGATACGCAGTATTTT. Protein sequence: CASSETTGDTQYF.

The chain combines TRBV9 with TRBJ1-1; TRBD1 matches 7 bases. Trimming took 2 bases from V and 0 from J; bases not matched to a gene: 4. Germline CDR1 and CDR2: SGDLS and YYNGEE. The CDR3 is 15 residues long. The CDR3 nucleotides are TGTGCCAGCAGCGTCGGTCAGGGGGTGAACACTGAAGCTTTCTTT. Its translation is CASSVGQGVNTEAFF.

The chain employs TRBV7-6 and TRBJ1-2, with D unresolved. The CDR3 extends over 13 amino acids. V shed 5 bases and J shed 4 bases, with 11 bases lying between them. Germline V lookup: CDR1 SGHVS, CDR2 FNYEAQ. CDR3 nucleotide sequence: TGTGCCAGCAGCCCAGAGGTGGGCTATGGCTACACCTTC. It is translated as CASSPEVGYGYTF.

This CDR3 reads CASSMMGHGTDTQYF. The CDR3 DNA follows: TGTGCCAGTAGTATGATGGGCCACGGCACAGATACGCAGTATTTT. The V call is TRBV19, the J call TRBJ2-3; D uncertain. Germline V gives CDR1 LNHDA, CDR2 SQIVND (reference sequence). Trimming cost V 3 bases and J 1 base, with 11 bases left between them. The CDR3 is 15 residues long.